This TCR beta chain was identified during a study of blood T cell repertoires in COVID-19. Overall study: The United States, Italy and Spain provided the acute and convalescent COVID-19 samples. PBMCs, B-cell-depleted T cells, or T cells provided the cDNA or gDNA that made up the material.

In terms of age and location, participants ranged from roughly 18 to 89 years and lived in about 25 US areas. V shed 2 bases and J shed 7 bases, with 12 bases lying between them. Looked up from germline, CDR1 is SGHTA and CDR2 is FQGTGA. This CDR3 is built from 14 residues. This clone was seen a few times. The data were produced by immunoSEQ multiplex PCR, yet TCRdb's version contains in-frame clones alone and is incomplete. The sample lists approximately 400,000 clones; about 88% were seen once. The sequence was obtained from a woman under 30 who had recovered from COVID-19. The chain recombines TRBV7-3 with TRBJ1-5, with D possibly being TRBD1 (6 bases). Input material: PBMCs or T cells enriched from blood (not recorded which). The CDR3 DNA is TGTGCCAGCAGCTTATCGTCCCAGGGGCAGCCCCAGCATTTT. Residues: CASSLSSQGQPQHF. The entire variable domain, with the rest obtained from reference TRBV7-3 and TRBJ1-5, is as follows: GAGVSQTPSNKVTEKGKYVELRCDPISGHTALYWYRQSLGQGPEFLIYFQGTGAADDSGLPNDRFFAVRPEGSVSTLKIQRTERGDSAVYLCASSLSSQGQPQHFGDGTRLSIL.